The clone carrying this T cell receptor beta chain came up a few times. The data were obtained in a study of CD8 T cells in Susac syndrome. CD8+ and CD4+ T cells circulating in blood were sequenced for TCR beta. TEMRA cells underwent FACS enrichment and CD8+ and CD4+ T cells underwent negative isolation. The germline V gene encodes CDR1 MNHEY and CDR2 SMNVEV (reference sequence). The CDR3 is 17 residues long. The V end was cut by 10 bases, the J end by 2 bases, with 24 bases between. Random hexamers were used to reverse transcribe the RNA input (roughly 0.5 to 1 ug). Amplification of TCR beta CDR3 by immunoSEQ multiplex PCR spanned 54 Vbeta and 13 Jbeta. TCRdb reprocessed the immunoSEQ multiplex PCR reads via MiXCR and lists one record per CDR3 protein. The sample carries around 300,000 distinct CDR3 sequences, approximately 85% recorded once.

The source of this sequence is a human donor with multiple sclerosis. This chain joins TRBV27 and TRBJ2-1, with D perhaps matching TRBD1 or TRBD2 (7 bases each). The sequenced material came from CD8+ T cells from PBMCs. The CDR3 bases are TGTGCCATTCGACAGGGAGCGGGAACCTCCCCCTACAATGAGCAGTTCTTC. Translation gives CAIRQGAGTSPYNEQFF.